Following are 3 T cell receptor beta chains from one sample sequenced in a study of early stage breast cancer tumors. The table came from immunoSEQ multiplex PCR; TCRdb's copy has only in-frame clones and leaves some out. The sample holds 25,000 to 35,000 clones, roughly four fifths seen once. What was sequenced was blood. The receptors stem from a person aged 40-50 years with breast cancer.

The V gene is TRBV27, the J gene TRBJ2-7, with 7 bases lining up with TRBD2. J lost 0 bases, V lost 2 bases, and 7 bases had no gene match. This CDR3 is built from 16 residues. Per the germline V gene, CDR1 is MNHEY and CDR2 is SMNVEV (reference sequence). CDR3 sequence (DNA): TGTGCCAGCAGTTTAGGGCCCGGCGGGGGCTCCTACGAGCAGTACTTC. This translates into CASSLGPGGGSYEQYF.

The chain recombines TRBV19 with TRBJ2-7; D remains ambiguous. Germline V gives CDR1 LNHDA, CDR2 SQIVND (reference sequence). Trimming pared 5 bases from V and 4 bases from J, leaving 18 bases between. The CDR3 length is 15 residues. This CDR3 reads CASSPPRPRPYEQYF. The CDR3 region has the DNA TGTGCCAGTAGTCCACCTAGGCCTCGCCCTTACGAGCAGTACTTC. The whole variable domain, filled in from reference TRBV19 and TRBJ2-7, reads DGGITQSPKYLFRKEGQNVTLSCEQNLNHDAMYWYRQDPGQGLRLIYYSQIVNDFQKGDIAEGYSVSREKKESFPLTVTSAQKNPTAFYLCASSPPRPRPYEQYFGPGTRLTVT.

The V call is TRBV6-4, the J call TRBJ1-1; possible D gene TRBD1, 6 bases. Deletions cut 4 bases from V and 5 bases from J, with 14 bases between. Germline CDR1 and CDR2: MRHNA and SNTAGT. This CDR3 is 14 amino acids long. The CDR3 loop reads CASSVDTQGTEAFF. The CDR3 nucleotides are TGTGCCAGCAGTGTCGACACCCAGGGGACTGAAGCTTTCTTT.